These 21 T cell receptor beta chains were sequenced from one sample in a study of naive and memory T cell subsets. Study results and caveats: Possibly reflecting memory cells re-expressing CD45RA, a few larger clonotypes occurred in naive repertoires, especially CD8.

The antigens of these receptors remain unknown. Two oligonucleotides, mixed equimolar, formed the beta constant-region primer covering TRBC1 and TRBC2. Ligated cDNA was amplified by four rounds of PCR with nested alpha and beta constant-region primers and SP2. A single record per CDR3 protein comes from TCRdb applying MiXCR to the UMI-ligation and nested PCR reads. The sample contains under 150,000 distinct CDR3 sequences, 15% to 25% of which appear only once. Sequenced material: naive CD8+ T cells from blood. The receptors were sampled from a human donor in good health.

This clonotype was seen a handful of times. V is TRBV28 and J is TRBJ2-2, with 7 bases matching TRBD2. Germline CDR1 MDHEN, CDR2 SYDVKM. The CDR3 has 17 residues. V was clipped by 3 bases and J by 2 bases; unmatched bases: 9. The CDR3 reads CASSFPGGIDNTGELFF. CDR3 DNA: TGTGCCAGCAGTTTCCCCGGGGGGATTGACAACACCGGGGAGCTGTTTTTT.

This chain uses TRBV19 with TRBJ2-7; possible D gene TRBD1, 5 bases. Germline CDR1 LNHDA, CDR2 SQIVND (reference sequence). The V gene lost 11 bases and the J gene lost 2 bases, with 16 bases spanning the gap. The CDR3 covers 13 residues. The DNA of the CDR3 is TGTGCCGTCAGAGACAGAAATACCTACGAGCAGTACTTC. This translates into CAVRDRNTYEQYF.

The J gene is TRBJ2-3, the V gene TRBV6-5, with D unresolved. The CDR3 extends over 14 amino acids. From germline, CDR1 is MNHEY and CDR2 SVGAGI. The V and J ends lost 5 bases and 0 bases respectively, with 9 bases between them. CDR3 sequence: CASSPGRSTDTQYF. The CDR3 bases are TGTGCCAGCAGTCCCGGTAGGAGCACAGATACGCAGTATTTT.

The gene calls are TRBV28 and TRBJ2-7, with TRBD2 matching 7 bases. The CDR3 consists of 14 residues. Trimming removed 3 bases from V and 5 bases from J; junction bases left unmatched: 7. Per germline, CDR1 MDHEN and CDR2 SYDVKM. CDR3 region: CASSLLGGSHEQYF. The DNA for the CDR3 is TGTGCCAGCAGTTTGTTGGGCGGGAGCCACGAGCAGTACTTC.

The table lists this clonotype with a few counts. This chain uses TRBV7-8 with TRBJ2-5; TRBD2 matches at 14 bases. The germline V gene has CDR1 SGHVS and CDR2 FQNEAQ. CDR3 length: 18 amino acids. Losses at the gene ends were 2 bases for V and 0 bases for J; bases not matched to a gene: 5. The CDR3: CASSLPPGLAGDQETQYF. DNA of the CDR3: TGTGCCAGCAGCTTACCCCCGGGACTAGCGGGAGACCAAGAGACCCAGTACTTC.

CDR3 sequence reads: CASSLENRRGTEAFF. CDR3 coding DNA: TGCGCCAGCAGCTTGGAAAACAGGAGAGGGACTGAAGCTTTCTTT. The chain joins TRBV5-1 to TRBJ1-1; D possibly corresponds to TRBD1 (5 bases). Germline assignment: CDR1 SGHRS and CDR2 YFSETQ. The germline V and J ends were trimmed by 0 bases and 5 bases, with 14 bases remaining between them. This CDR3 spans 15 amino acids.

This chain links TRBV15 with TRBJ2-4; 8 positions match TRBD2. After removal of 4 bases from V and 0 bases from J, the junction contained 5 bases not matched to a gene. CDR1 is LNHNV and CDR2 is YYDKDF in the germline V gene (reference sequence). There are 16 residues in the CDR3. CDR3 protein: CATSIGREGAKNIQYF. Written as DNA, the CDR3 is TGTGCCACCAGCATAGGTCGGGAGGGAGCCAAAAACATTCAGTACTTC.

The J gene is TRBJ2-1, the V gene TRBV19, with 10 bases fitting TRBD2. The V and J ends lost 3 bases and 5 bases, in that order; junction bases with no gene match: 10. The CDR3 has 17 residues. The germline V gene has CDR1 LNHDA and CDR2 SQIVND (reference sequence). The CDR3 DNA is TGTGCCAGTAGTATGGGGGGACTAGCGAGTTTTCACAATGAGCAGTTCTTC. It translates to CASSMGGLASFHNEQFF. Based on the CDR3 plus reference TRBV19 and TRBJ2-1, the full variable domain is DGGITQSPKYLFRKEGQNVTLSCEQNLNHDAMYWYRQDPGQGLRLIYYSQIVNDFQKGDIAEGYSVSREKKESFPLTVTSAQKNPTAFYLCASSMGGLASFHNEQFFGPGTRLTVL.

DNA of the CDR3: TGTGCCAGCAGCACGGGACAGGCCTATGGCTACACCTTC. Protein: CASSTGQAYGYTF. This chain joins TRBV9 and TRBJ1-2; 8 bases are shared with TRBD1. The V gene end was trimmed by 4 bases and the J gene end by 4 bases; junction bases not matched to a gene: 3. CDR3 length: 13 residues. The germline V gene has CDR1 SGDLS and CDR2 YYNGEE.

The CDR3 coding sequence is TGTGCCAGCAGCAGATATGGGCGAGGGGGGCCAGATACGCAGTATTTT. Translation gives CASSRYGRGGPDTQYF. V gene TRBV7-2 combines with J gene TRBJ2-3; D is perhaps TRBD1 or TRBD2 (6 bases each). The V end was cut by 5 bases, the J end by 4 bases, with 19 bases between. Germline V gene sequence: CDR1 SGHTA, CDR2 FQGNSA. The CDR3 is 16 amino acids.

The genes are TRBV10-3 and TRBJ1-5; D is ambiguous. Germline CDR1 ENHRY, CDR2 SYGVKD. This CDR3 has 14 amino acids. V was trimmed by 3 bases and J by 5 bases, leaving 11 bases between them. This CDR3 reads CAISDPGDYQPQHF. CDR3 in DNA: TGTGCCATCAGTGACCCGGGAGACTATCAGCCCCAGCATTTT.

V usage is TRBV6-5 and J usage is TRBJ2-3; TRBD1 is a possible D gene (6 bases). The germline CDR1 and CDR2 sequences are MNHEY and SVGAGI. With 10 bases removed from V and 3 bases from J, the gap between germline ends came to 14 bases. The CDR3 runs 13 residues. CDR3 DNA: TGTGCCATCTCGGACAGTCGGACAGATACGCAGTATTTT. This translates into CAISDSRTDTQYF.

The rearrangement links TRBV7-9 to TRBJ2-5; D possibly matches TRBD1 or TRBD2 (5 bases each). The CDR3 contains 14 residues. Trimming took 6 bases from V and 3 from J, leaving 14 bases between them. The germline V gene has CDR1 SEHNR and CDR2 FQNEAQ (reference sequence). The CDR3 DNA follows: TGTGCCAGCAGGGACTCAAAGGACAAAGAGACCCAGTACTTC. Its protein is CASRDSKDKETQYF.

This clonotype occurred a few times. The DNA for the CDR3 is TGTGCCAGCAGCCAAGATCGGGCAAGAGAAAAACTGTTTTTT. It encodes CASSQDRAREKLFF. The genes are TRBV3-1 and TRBJ1-4; D gene unclear. Per the germline V gene, CDR1 is LGHDT and CDR2 is YNNKEL (reference sequence). CDR3 length equals 14 residues. The V and J ends lost 0 bases and 8 bases respectively, with 10 bases between them.

Only a few counts were recorded for this clonotype. The genes are TRBV7-9 and TRBJ1-6, with D hard to call. This CDR3 spans 14 amino acids. V was cut by 5 bases and J by 9 bases, with 14 bases left in between. The germline V gene has CDR1 SEHNR and CDR2 FQNEAQ (reference sequence). This CDR3 reads CASSPYDLASPLHF. The CDR3 DNA reads TGTGCCAGCAGCCCTTACGATCTGGCTTCACCCCTCCACTTT.

This clonotype was seen only a few times. The rearrangement joins TRBV12-5 to TRBJ1-5; TRBD1 might be the D (6 bases). Trimming took off 3 bases at V and 0 bases at J, with 15 bases between the two ends. The germline V gene has CDR1 LGHNT and CDR2 FRNRAP. The CDR3 consists of 17 residues. The CDR3 here is CASGFWQGLYSNQPQHF. The CDR3 bases are TGTGCTAGTGGTTTTTGGCAGGGGCTATATAGCAATCAGCCCCAGCATTTT. The whole variable domain, remainder taken from reference TRBV12-5 and TRBJ1-5, is DARVTQTPRHKVTEMGQEVTMRCQPILGHNTVFWYRQTMMQGLELLAYFRNRAPLDDSGMPKDRFSAEMPDATLATLKIQPSEPRDSAVYFCASGFWQGLYSNQPQHFGDGTRLSIL.

This clonotype was counted only a few times. V gene TRBV12-5 combines with J gene TRBJ2-1, with no clear D. The germline V and J ends were trimmed by 5 bases and 6 bases, with 8 bases remaining between them. Germline CDR1 LGHNT, CDR2 FRNRAP. The CDR3 length is 12 residues. CDR3 sequence (DNA): TGTGCTAGTGGTCAAGTAATCAATGAGCAGTTCTTC. Protein sequence: CASGQVINEQFF.

The table lists this clonotype with a few counts. This chain connects TRBV2 to TRBJ2-1, with 8 bases identical to TRBD1. The CDR3 consists of 18 residues. The J segment lost 2 bases and the V segment lost 3 bases, leaving 12 bases of the junction unmatched. From germline, CDR1 is SNHLY and CDR2 FYNNEI. The CDR3 region is CASSDPLGDRKAYNEQFF. In DNA form, the CDR3 reads TGTGCCAGCAGTGACCCTTTGGGGGACAGGAAGGCCTACAATGAGCAGTTCTTC. The full variable domain, with the rest looked up from reference TRBV2 and TRBJ2-1, is EPEVTQTPSHQVTQMGQEVILRCVPISNHLYFYWYRQILGQKVEFLVSFYNNEISEKSEIFDDQFSVERPDGSNFTLKIRSTKLEDSAMYFCASSDPLGDRKAYNEQFFGPGTRLTVL.

V and J are TRBV7-9 and TRBJ1-1, with D perhaps matching TRBD1 (6 bases). Germline CDR1 reads SEHNR; CDR2 reads FQNEAQ (reference sequence). Deletions cut 4 bases from V and 0 bases from J, with 24 bases between. The CDR3 is made up of 19 amino acids. The CDR3 bases are TGTGCCAGCAGCTCCGCATTAAACCGGGACACCCGCATGAACACTGAAGCTTTCTTT. Protein: CASSSALNRDTRMNTEAFF.

This clonotype was seen a few times. V is TRBV9 and J is TRBJ2-3; D is perhaps TRBD2 (6 bases). Trimming removed 4 bases from V and 5 bases from J, with 17 bases in between. CDR1 SGDLS and CDR2 YYNGEE come from the germline V gene. The CDR3 runs 15 residues. Here the CDR3 reads CASSPGGVQGDTQYF. Written as DNA, the CDR3 is TGTGCCAGCAGCCCCGGCGGGGTTCAAGGAGATACGCAGTATTTT.

The rearrangement links TRBV20-1 to TRBJ2-1, with 11 bases aligning to TRBD1. After removal of 2 bases from V and 2 bases from J, the junction contained 17 bases not matched to a gene. Germline CDR1 and CDR2: DFQATT and SNEGSKA (reference sequence). This CDR3 is built from 20 residues. Here the CDR3 reads CSARSPGQGAVRTPYNEQFF. Here the CDR3 DNA reads TGCAGTGCTAGATCCCCAGGACAGGGGGCTGTGCGTACCCCCTACAATGAGCAGTTCTTC.